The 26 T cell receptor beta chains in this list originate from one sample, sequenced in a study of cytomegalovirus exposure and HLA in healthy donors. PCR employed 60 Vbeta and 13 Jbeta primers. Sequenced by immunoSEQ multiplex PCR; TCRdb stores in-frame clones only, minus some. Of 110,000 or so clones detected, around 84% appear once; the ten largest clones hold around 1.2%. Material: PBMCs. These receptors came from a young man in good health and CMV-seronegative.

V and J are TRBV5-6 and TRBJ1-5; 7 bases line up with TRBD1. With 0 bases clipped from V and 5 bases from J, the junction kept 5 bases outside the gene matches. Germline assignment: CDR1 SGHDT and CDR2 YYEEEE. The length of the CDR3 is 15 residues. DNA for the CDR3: TGTGCCAGCAGCTTGGCGACAGGGAAAGATCAGCCCCAGCATTTT. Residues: CASSLATGKDQPQHF.

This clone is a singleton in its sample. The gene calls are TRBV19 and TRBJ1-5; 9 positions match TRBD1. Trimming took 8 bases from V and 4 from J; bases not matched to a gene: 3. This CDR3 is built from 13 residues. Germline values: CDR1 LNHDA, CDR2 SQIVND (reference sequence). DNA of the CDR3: TGTGCCAGTTGGGGACAGGGTAATCAGCCCCAGCATTTT. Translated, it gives CASWGQGNQPQHF.

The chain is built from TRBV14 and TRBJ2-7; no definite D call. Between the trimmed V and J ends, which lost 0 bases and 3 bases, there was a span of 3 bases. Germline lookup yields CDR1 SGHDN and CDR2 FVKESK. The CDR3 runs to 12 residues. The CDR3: CASSQDYYEQYF. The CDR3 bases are TGTGCCAGCAGCCAAGACTACTACGAGCAGTACTTC. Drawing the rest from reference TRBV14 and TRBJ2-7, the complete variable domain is EAGVTQFPSHSVIEKGQTVTLRCDPISGHDNLYWYRRVMGKEIKFLLHFVKESKQDESGMPNNRFLAERTGGTYSTLKVQPAELEDSGVYFCASSQDYYEQYFGPGTRLTVT.

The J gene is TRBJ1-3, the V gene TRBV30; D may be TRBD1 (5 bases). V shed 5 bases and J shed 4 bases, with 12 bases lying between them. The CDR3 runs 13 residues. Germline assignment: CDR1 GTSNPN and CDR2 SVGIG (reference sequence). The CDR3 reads CAWDLGAGNTIYF. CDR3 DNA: TGTGCCTGGGACCTAGGGGCGGGAAACACCATATATTTT.

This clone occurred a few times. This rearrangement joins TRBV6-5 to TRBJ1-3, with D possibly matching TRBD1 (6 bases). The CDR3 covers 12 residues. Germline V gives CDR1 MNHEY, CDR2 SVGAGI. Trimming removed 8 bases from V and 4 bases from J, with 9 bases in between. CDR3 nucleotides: TGTGCCAGCCGGGACAACGGAAACACCATATATTTT. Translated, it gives CASRDNGNTIYF.

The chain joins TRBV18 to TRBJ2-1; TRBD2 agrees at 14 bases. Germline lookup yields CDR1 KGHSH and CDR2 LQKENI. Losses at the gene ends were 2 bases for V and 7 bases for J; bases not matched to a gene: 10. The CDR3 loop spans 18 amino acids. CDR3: CASSPNLGLAGGLNEQFF. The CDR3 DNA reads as TGTGCCAGCTCACCAAACCTTGGACTAGCGGGAGGACTTAATGAGCAGTTCTTC.

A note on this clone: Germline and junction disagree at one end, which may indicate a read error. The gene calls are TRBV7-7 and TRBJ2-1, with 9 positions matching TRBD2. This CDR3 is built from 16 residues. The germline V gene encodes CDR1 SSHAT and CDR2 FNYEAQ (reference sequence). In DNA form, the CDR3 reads TGTGCTAGCAGCTTAGGTGGTAGCGGGGGAGGCTATGAGCAGTTCTTC. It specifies CASSLGGSGGGYEQFF.

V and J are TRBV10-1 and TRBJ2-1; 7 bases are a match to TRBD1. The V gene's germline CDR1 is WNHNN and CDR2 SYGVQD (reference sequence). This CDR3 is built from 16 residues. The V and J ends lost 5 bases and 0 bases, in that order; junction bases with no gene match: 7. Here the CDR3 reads CASSYRDSSSYNEQFF. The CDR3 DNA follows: TGCGCCAGCAGTTACCGGGACAGCAGCTCCTACAATGAGCAGTTCTTC.

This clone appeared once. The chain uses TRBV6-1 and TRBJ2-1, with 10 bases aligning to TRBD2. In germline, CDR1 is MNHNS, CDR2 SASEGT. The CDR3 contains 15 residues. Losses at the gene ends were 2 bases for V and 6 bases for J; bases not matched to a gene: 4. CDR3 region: CASSEFSGGRNEQFF. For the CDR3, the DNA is TGTGCCAGCAGTGAATTTAGCGGGGGGCGCAATGAGCAGTTCTTC.

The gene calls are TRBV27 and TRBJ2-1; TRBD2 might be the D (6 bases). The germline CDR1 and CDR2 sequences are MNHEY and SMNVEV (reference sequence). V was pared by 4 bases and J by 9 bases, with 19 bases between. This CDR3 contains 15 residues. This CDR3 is CASSYTASVSSEQFF. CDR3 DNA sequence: TGTGCCAGCAGTTATACCGCTAGCGTAAGCAGTGAGCAGTTCTTC.

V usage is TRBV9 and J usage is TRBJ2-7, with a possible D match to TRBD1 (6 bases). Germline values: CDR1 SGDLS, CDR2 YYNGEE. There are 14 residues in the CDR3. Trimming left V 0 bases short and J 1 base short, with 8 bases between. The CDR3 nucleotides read TGTGCCAGCAGCGTAGGTAGGGGGTCCTACGAGCAGTACTTC. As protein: CASSVGRGSYEQYF.

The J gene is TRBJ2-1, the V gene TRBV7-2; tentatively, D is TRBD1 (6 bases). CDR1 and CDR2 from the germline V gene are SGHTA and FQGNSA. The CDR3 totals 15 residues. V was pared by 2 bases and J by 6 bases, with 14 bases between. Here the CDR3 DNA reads TGTGCCAGCAGCTTAAGGGTTGGGGGCGTCAATGAGCAGTTCTTC. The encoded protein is CASSLRVGGVNEQFF.

The CDR3 sequence is CASSRDRGSYNEQFF. CDR3 bases: TGTGCCAGCAGCCGGGACAGGGGGTCCTACAATGAGCAGTTCTTC. The chain has TRBV27 and TRBJ2-1, with TRBD1 matching 11 bases. Germline V CDR1 and CDR2: MNHEY, SMNVEV (reference sequence). V lost 6 bases, J lost 1 base, and 2 bases stayed unmatched. The length of the CDR3 is 15 residues.

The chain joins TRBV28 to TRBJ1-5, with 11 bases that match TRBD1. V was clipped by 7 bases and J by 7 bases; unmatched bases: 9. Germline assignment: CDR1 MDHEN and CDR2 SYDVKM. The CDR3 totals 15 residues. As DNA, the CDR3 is TGTGCCAGCACTGGACAGGGGGCGAGAACCCAGCCCCAGCATTTT. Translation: CASTGQGARTQPQHF.

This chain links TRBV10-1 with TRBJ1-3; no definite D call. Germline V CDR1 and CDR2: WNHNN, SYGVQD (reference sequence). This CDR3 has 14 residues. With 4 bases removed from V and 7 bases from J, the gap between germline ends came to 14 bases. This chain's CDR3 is CASSATRLGNTIYF. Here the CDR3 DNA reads TGCGCCAGCAGTGCTACTCGACTCGGGAACACCATATATTTT.

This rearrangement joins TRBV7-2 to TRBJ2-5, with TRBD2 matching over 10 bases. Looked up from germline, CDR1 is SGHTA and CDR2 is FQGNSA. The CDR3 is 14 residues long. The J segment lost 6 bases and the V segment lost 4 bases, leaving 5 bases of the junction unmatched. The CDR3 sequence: CASSWSGGEKTQYF. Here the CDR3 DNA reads TGTGCCAGCAGCTGGAGCGGGGGGGAAAAGACCCAGTACTTC.

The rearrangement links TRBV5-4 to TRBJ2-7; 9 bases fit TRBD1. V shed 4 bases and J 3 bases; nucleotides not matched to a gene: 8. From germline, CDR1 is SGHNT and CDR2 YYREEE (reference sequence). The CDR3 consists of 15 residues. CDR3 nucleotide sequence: TGTGCCAGCAGCGAACCGGGACAGGGTGGCTACGAGCAGTACTTC. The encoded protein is CASSEPGQGGYEQYF.

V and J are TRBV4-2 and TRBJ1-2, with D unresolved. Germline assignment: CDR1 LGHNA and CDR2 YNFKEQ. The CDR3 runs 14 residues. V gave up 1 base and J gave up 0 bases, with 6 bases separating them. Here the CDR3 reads CASSQGETNYGYTF. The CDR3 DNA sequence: TGTGCCAGCAGCCAAGGAGAAACTAACTATGGCTACACCTTC.

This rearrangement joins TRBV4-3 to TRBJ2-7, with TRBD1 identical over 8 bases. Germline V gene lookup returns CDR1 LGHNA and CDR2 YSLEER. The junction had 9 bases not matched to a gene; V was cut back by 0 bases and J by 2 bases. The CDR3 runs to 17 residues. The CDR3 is CASSQDRADRVTYEQYF. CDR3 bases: TGCGCCAGCAGCCAAGATCGGGCGGACAGGGTAACCTACGAGCAGTACTTC.

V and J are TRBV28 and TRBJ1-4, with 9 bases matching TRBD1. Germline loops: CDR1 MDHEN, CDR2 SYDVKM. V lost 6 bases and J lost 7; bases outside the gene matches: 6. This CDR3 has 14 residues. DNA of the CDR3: TGTGCCAGCAGAAACAGGGGGCGGATTGAAAAACTGTTTTTT. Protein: CASRNRGRIEKLFF.

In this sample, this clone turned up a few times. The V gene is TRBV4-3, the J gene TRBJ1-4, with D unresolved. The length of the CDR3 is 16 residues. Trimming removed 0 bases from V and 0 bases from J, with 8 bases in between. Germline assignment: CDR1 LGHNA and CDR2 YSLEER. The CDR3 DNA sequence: TGCGCCAGCAGCCAAGAGGCGGTTGCAACTAATGAAAAACTGTTTTTT. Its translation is CASSQEAVATNEKLFF.

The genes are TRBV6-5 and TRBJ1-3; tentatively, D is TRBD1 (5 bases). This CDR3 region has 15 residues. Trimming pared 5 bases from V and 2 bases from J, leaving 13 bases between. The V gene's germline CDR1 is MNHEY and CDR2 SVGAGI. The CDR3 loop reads CASSKHTDTGNTIYF. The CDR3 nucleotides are TGTGCCAGCAGTAAACACACGGACACTGGAAACACCATATATTTT.

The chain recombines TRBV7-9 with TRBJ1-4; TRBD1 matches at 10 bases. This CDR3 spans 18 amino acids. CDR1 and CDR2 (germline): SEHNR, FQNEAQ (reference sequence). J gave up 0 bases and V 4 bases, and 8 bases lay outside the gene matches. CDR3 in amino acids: CASSSQLDRGTTNEKLFF. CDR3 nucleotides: TGTGCCAGCAGCTCACAATTGGACAGGGGGACAACTAATGAAAAACTGTTTTTT.

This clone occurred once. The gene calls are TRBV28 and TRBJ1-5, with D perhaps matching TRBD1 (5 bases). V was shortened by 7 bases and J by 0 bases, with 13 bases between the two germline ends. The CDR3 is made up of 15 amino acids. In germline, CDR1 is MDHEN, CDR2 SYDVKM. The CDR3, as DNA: TGTGCCAGCATCGTGGGGGGTATTAGCAATCAGCCCCAGCATTTT. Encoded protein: CASIVGGISNQPQHF.

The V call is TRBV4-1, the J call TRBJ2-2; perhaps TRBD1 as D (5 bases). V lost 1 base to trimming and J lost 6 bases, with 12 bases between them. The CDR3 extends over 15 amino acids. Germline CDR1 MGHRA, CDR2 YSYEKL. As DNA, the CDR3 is TGCGCCAGCAGCCAAGGGCCTAGACAGTCCGGGGAGCTGTTTTTT. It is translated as CASSQGPRQSGELFF.

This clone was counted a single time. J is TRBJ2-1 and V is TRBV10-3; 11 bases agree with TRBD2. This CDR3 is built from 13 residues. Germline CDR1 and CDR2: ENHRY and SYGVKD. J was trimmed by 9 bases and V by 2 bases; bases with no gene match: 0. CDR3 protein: CAISEGTSGEQFF. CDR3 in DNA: TGTGCCATCAGTGAGGGGACTAGCGGTGAGCAGTTCTTC.